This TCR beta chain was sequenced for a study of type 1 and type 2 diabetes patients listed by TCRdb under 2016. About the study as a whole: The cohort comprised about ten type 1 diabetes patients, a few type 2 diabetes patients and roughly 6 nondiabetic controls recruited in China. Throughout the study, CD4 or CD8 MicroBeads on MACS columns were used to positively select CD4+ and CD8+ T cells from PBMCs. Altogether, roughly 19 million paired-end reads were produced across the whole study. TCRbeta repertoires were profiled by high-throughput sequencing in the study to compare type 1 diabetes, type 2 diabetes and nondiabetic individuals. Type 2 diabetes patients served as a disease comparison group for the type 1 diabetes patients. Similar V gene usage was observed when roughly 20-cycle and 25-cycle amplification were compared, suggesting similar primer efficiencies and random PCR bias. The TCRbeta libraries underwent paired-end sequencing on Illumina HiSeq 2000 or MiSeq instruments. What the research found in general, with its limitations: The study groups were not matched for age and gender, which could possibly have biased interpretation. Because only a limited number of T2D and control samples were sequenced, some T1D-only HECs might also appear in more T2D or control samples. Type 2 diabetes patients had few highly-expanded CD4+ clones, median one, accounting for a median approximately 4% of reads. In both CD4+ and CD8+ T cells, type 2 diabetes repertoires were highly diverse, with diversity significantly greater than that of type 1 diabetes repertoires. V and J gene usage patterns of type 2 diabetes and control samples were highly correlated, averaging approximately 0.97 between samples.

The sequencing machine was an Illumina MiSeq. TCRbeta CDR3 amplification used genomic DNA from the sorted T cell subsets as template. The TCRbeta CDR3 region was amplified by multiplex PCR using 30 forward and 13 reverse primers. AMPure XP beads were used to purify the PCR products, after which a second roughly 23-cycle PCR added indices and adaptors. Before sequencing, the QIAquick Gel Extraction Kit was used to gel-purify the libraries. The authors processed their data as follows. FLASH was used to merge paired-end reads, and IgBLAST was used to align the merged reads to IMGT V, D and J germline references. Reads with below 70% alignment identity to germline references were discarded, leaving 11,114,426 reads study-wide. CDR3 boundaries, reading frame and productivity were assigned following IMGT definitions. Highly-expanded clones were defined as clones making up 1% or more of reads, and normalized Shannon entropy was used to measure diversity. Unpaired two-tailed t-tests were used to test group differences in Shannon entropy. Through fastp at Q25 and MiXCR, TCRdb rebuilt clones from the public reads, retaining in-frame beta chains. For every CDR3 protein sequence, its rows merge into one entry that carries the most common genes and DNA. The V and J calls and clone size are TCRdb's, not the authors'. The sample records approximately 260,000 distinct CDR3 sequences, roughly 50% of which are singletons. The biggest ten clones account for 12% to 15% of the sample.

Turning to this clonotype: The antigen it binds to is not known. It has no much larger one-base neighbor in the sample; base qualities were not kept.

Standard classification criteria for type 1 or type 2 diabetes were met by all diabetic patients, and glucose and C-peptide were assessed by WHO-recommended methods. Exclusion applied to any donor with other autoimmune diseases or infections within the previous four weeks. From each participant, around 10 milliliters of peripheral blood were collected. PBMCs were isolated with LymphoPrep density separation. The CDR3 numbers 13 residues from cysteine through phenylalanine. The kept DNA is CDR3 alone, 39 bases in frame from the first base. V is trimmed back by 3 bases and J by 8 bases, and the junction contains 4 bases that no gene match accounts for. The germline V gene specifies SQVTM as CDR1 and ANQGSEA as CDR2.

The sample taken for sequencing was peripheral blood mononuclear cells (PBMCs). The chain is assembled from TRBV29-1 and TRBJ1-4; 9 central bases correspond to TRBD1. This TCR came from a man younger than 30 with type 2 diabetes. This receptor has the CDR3 CSVERTGDEKLFF. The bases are TGCAGCGTTGAGAGGACAGGGGACGAAAAACTGTTTTTT.